The rows below give T cell receptor beta chains drawn from one sample of a study of regulatory T cells in long-lasting Graves disease. TCRdb processed the multiplex PCR reads anew with MiXCR; each CDR3 protein has one entry. The sample includes almost 450,000 distinct CDR3 sequences, about 17% of them seen just once. This sample also belongs to another study, concerning T cells in Graves' hyperthyroidism and ophthalmopathy.

Sequenced here: peripheral blood mononuclear cells (PBMCs), sampled at new diagnosis, from a patient treated with antithyroid drugs. Every receptor here comes from a woman in her twenties or thirties with Graves disease. Each CDR3 is given with its conserved first and last residue. A D gene is named only where the DNA matches it firmly. Size is omitted from some rows. Given values are once, few, many or a class for expanded clones.

>TRBJ1-1|TRBD1|many|TRBV28
TGTGCCAGCAATACCCCAGGGGGAGAGCACACTGAAGCTTTCTTT
CASNTPGGEHTEAFF
>TRBJ2-2|TRBD2|many|TRBV20-1
TGCAGTGCTACCCCGACTAGCGGGAGATTCCTGAACACCGGGGAGCTGTTTTTT
CSATPTSGRFLNTGELFF
>TRBJ1-5|-|-|TRBV19
TGTGCCAGTAGTAAGTCGGGGTATAGCAATCAGCCCCAGCATTTT
CASSKSGYSNQPQHF
>TRBJ1-1|-|many|TRBV6-1
TGTGCCAGCAGCGATCAGGGAGCCAAGGTCCAAGCTTTCTTT
CASSDQGAKVQAFF
>TRBJ1-1|-|many|TRBV11-1
TGTGCCAGCAGATACGACGGATTCACTGAAGCTTTCTTT
CASRYDGFTEAFF
>TRBJ2-7|TRBD1|-|TRBV7-8
TGTGCCAGCAGCACCAGGACAGGGGGGAGCTACGAGCAGTACTTC
CASSTRTGGSYEQYF
>TRBJ2-5|TRBD1|many|TRBV12-3/TRBV12-4
TGTGCCAGCAGTTTAGTTCGGGACAGGGATGGAGAGACCCAGTACTTC
CASSLVRDRDGETQYF
>TRBJ1-5|-|-|TRBV12-3/TRBV12-4
TGTGCCAGCAGTCAGACAGGATCGGGCCAGCCCCAGCATTTT
CASSQTGSGQPQHF
>TRBJ1-1|-|many|TRBV11-2
TGTGCCAGCAGCTTAGTCGGTTATCGGAACACTGAAGCTTTCTTT
CASSLVGYRNTEAFF
>TRBJ2-5|-|many|TRBV2
TGTGCCAGCAGTACCCCCAGGGGGAGGCAAGAGACCCAGTACTTC
CASSTPRGRQETQYF
>TRBJ2-7|TRBD1|many|TRBV20-1
TGCAGTGCTACCCCGGGACAGGGGGGTTCCTACGAGCAGTACTTC
CSATPGQGGSYEQYF
>TRBJ2-1|TRBD2|many|TRBV7-9
TGTGCCAGCACCCGGGGAGGGGAGCAGTTCTTC
CASTRGGEQFF
>TRBJ2-7|-|-|TRBV20-1
TGCAGTGCCCTCAACTACGAGCAGTACTTC
CSALNYEQYF
>TRBJ2-7|-|few|TRBV27
TGTGCCAGCAGCGTCCCCAGCGGCCACGAGCAGTACTTC
CASSVPSGHEQYF
>TRBJ2-3|TRBD2|many|TRBV20-1
TGCAGTGCGAGACTAGCGGGAGCTAGGAGTACGCAGTATTTT
CSARLAGARSTQYF
>TRBJ2-1|TRBD2|many|TRBV11-2
TGTGCCAGCAGCTTAGATTTATTCAGCGGGACCCGGAATGAGCAGTTCTTC
CASSLDLFSGTRNEQFF
>TRBJ1-1|-|many|TRBV5-1
TGCGCCAGCAGCTTCTCTCTTCTGGAGAAGGGCACTGAAGCTTTCTTT
CASSFSLLEKGTEAFF
>TRBJ1-5|TRBD1|many|TRBV12-3/TRBV12-4
TGTGCCAGCAGAGGACAGGGGCTTGGGCCCCAGCATTTT
CASRGQGLGPQHF
>TRBJ2-7|TRBD1|many|TRBV6-2/TRBV6-3
TGTGCCAGCAGTTTCCCCGGCGACAGGGCCTACGAGCAGTACTTC
CASSFPGDRAYEQYF
>TRBJ1-2|-|many|TRBV27
TGTGCCAGCAGTTTAGGCAGGCTCAATGGCTACACCTTC
CASSLGRLNGYTF
>TRBJ2-3|TRBD1|few|TRBV5-1
TGCGCCAGCAGCCCGGGGACAGGGGGGGATGATACGCAGTATTTT
CASSPGTGGDDTQYF
>TRBJ1-6|TRBD1|few|TRBV10-1
TGCGCCAGCAGTGTGACCCGGGACAGGGCTAATTCACCCCTCCACTTT
CASSVTRDRANSPLHF
>TRBJ2-1|TRBD2|-|TRBV20-1
TGCAGTGCTAGTCGACTAGCGGGGACCAATGAGCAGTTCTTC
CSASRLAGTNEQFF
>TRBJ2-2|TRBD2|many|TRBV20-1
TGCAGTGCTAGAGATGGACCGGGAGGGCTGGGAGGCACCGGGGAGCTGTTTTTT
CSARDGPGGLGGTGELFF
>TRBJ1-5|-|many|TRBV11-2
TGTGCCAGCAGCTTATGGTCAGGGGAGAATCAGCCCCAGCATTTT
CASSLWSGENQPQHF
>TRBJ2-5|TRBD1|many|TRBV10-3
TGTGCCATCTTAGTAGGGGGCCGGGACCAAGAGACCCAGTACTTC
CAILVGGRDQETQYF
>TRBJ2-7|TRBD2|-|TRBV6-1
TGTGCCAGCAGAGTAGCGGGCGTCTCCTACGAGCAGTACTTC
CASRVAGVSYEQYF
>TRBJ2-3|TRBD1|-|TRBV11-2
TGTACCAGCAGCTTTACAGACAGGGGGCGAGATACGCAGTATTTT
CTSSFTDRGRDTQYF
>TRBJ2-1|-|many|TRBV12-3/TRBV12-4
TGTGCCAGCACTACCCCCGGGACTCTCAGCAATGAGCAGTTCTTC
CASTTPGTLSNEQFF
>TRBJ2-5|-|few|TRBV10-3
TGTGCCATCAGAAACAGGGAAGGGAACCAGTACTTC
CAIRNREGNQYF
>TRBJ2-7|-|few|TRBV19
TGTGCCAGTAGTATTATTTCGACGGGGGAGCAGTACTTC
CASSIISTGEQYF
>TRBJ2-1|-|-|TRBV4-1
TGCGCCAGCAGCCAAGGGGAGTCCGACTACAATGAGCAGTTCTTC
CASSQGESDYNEQFF
>TRBJ2-1|TRBD2|few|TRBV30
TGTGCCTGGACCAGATCTAGCGGTCAATACAATGAGCAGTTCTTC
CAWTRSSGQYNEQFF
>TRBJ1-5|TRBD1|few|TRBV24-1
TGTGCCACCAGTGACACCCGACAGGGGAGTCAGCCCCAGCATTTT
CATSDTRQGSQPQHF
>TRBJ1-3|-|many|TRBV29-1
TGCAGCGTCTCCGGGGGCACAGGGACCATATATTTT
CSVSGGTGTIYF
>TRBJ1-1|-|many|TRBV10-1
TGCGCCAGCAGTGACAACAGGGTGGACACTGAAGCTTTCTTT
CASSDNRVDTEAFF
>TRBJ1-1|TRBD1|once|TRBV28
TGTGCCAGCAGCCGGGACAGCGACACAAGTGAAGCTTTCTTT
CASSRDSDTSEAFF
>TRBJ1-1|-|many|TRBV3-1
TGTGCCAGCAGCCATCGGTCGGTATATGAAGCTTTCTTT
CASSHRSVYEAFF
>TRBJ2-1|-|-|TRBV24-1
TGTGCCACCAGTGAGTTTGGGTTTGGCTCCTACAATGAGCAGTTCTTC
CATSEFGFGSYNEQFF
>TRBJ2-1|TRBD2|-|TRBV7-9
TGTGCCAGCAGCTTTCATAGCGGGAGGCGGGGATCTGAGCAGTTCTTC
CASSFHSGRRGSEQFF
>TRBJ2-7|TRBD2|few|TRBV7-9
TGTGCCAGCAGTTCCCCGGGCCTAGCGGATTACGAGCAGTACTTC
CASSSPGLADYEQYF
>TRBJ2-1|TRBD2|many|TRBV24-1
TGTGCCACCAGTGATCACGTGATAGCGGGAGCCCGGGAGCAGTTCTTC
CATSDHVIAGAREQFF
>TRBJ2-3|-|many|TRBV9
TGTGCCAGCAGCGTAGGTGACTTATCTACAGATACGCAGTATTTT
CASSVGDLSTDTQYF
>TRBJ1-5|-|many|TRBV30
TGTGCCTGCGCGTACAGTTCCAATCAGCCCCAGCATTTT
CACAYSSNQPQHF
>TRBJ2-1|TRBD2|many|TRBV10-3
TGTGCCATCAACCGACTAGCGGGAGGTATAGATGAGCAGTTCTTC
CAINRLAGGIDEQFF
>TRBJ1-2|-|-|TRBV4-3
TGCGCCAGCAGCCAAGATTACAGCTTCTATGGCTACACCTTC
CASSQDYSFYGYTF
>TRBJ1-2|-|-|TRBV6-1
TGTGCCAGCAGTGATGGTCGTGGCTACACCTTC
CASSDGRGYTF
>TRBJ2-7|TRBD2|-|TRBV19
TGTGCCAGTAGTACAGCGGGAGGTGACTACGAGCAGTACTTC
CASSTAGGDYEQYF